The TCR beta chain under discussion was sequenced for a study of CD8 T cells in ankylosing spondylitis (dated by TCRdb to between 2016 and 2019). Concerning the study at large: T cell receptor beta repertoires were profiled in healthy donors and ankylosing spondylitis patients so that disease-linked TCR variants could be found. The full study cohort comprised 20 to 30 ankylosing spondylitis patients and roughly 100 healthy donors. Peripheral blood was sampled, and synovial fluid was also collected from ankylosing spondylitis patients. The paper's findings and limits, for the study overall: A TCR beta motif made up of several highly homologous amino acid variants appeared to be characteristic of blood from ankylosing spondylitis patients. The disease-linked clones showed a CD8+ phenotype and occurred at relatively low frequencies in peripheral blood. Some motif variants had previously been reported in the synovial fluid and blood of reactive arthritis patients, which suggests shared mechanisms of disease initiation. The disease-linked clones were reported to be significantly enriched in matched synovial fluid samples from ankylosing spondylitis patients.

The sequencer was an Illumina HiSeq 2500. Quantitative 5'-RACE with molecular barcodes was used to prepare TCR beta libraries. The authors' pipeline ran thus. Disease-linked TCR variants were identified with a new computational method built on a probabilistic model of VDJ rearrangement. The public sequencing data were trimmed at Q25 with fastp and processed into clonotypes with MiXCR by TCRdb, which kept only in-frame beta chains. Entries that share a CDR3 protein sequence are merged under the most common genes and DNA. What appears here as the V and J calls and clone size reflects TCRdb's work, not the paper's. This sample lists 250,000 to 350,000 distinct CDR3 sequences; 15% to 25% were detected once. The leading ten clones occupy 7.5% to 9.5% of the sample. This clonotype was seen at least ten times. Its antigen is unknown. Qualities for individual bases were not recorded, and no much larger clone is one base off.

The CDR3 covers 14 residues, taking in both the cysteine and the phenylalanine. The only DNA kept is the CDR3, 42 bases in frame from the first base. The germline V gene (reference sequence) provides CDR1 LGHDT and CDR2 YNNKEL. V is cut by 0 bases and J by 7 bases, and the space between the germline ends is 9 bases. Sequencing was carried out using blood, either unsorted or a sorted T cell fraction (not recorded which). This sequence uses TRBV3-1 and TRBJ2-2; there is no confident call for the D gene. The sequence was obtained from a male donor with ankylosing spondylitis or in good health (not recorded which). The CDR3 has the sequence CASSQDVVVGELFF. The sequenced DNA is TGTGCCAGCAGCCAAGATGTTGTCGTCGGGGAGCTGTTTTTT.